This T cell receptor beta chain was recovered during a study of T cells in localized non-small cell lung cancer (dated by TCRdb to 2018 to 2021). Regarding the research as a whole: Comparing tumors with uninvolved tumor-adjacent lungs, the study looked at the T cell repertoires of hundreds of patients with early-stage NSCLC. The mean age of the NSCLC patients was about 62 years, with approximately 130 men and 95 to 110 women. The cohort consisted of around 250 treatment-naive NSCLC patients whose localized lung tumors had been resected. The study at large found these results: Uninvolved tumor-adjacent lung showed the highest T cell clonality, higher than tumor, which suggests more focused antigenic responses in the uninvolved tumor-adjacent lung. Multi-region tumor sequencing was not performed, so intratumor heterogeneity could not be excluded. Longer overall survival was associated with higher T cell density in blood, whereas shorter survival was associated with higher clonality in adjacent lung. Of the top 100 tumor clones, a median of roughly 53 were detected in paired uninvolved adjacent lung; 28 were also among that lung's top 100. Because the study design was exploratory, TCR variables were selected using unadjusted p-values without false-discovery rate correction.

The immunoSEQ Assay was used to sequence TCR beta CDR3 regions from DNA. For the original study's pipeline: To compute T cell density, TCR beta template counts were normalized to usable DNA, which was estimated by amplifying housekeeping genes. Using the preseqR package, richness was estimated by extrapolating to 120,000 templates for tissue samples and 400,000 templates for PBMC samples. Clonality was defined by subtracting Pielou's evenness from one. To identify tissue-enriched TCRs, differential abundance testing was run on productive amino-acid clonotypes with a minimum total count of 5 and an alpha of 0.1. The Jaccard Index and the Morisita Overlap Index were used to measure repertoire overlap between compartments. GLIPH grouped TCR beta CDR3s together with public tetramer-defined viral CDR3s, and a viral motif had to include at least three viral sequences and show V-gene enrichment. TCRdb's version of the immuneACCESS table is confined to in-frame rearrangements and falls short of the full clone set. An unresolved V gene accounts for under half of the shortfall where checked; the remainder is of unknown origin. The V and J calls and the clone size are those of that table, but D and trimming were determined from the DNA. In this sample the table shows 1,200 or so clones, roughly 28% of which occur a single time. The ten largest clones take up about 8.3% of the sample.

This clone was seen once. Its antigen is unknown. No much larger clonotype is one base removed from it; base qualities were not supplied. Uninvolved adjacent lung was sampled at least 2 cm away from the tumor margin, and two independent pathologists confirmed that the tissue had no atypia. At diagnosis, peripheral blood, uninvolved tumor-adjacent lung and tumor were collected and were preserved as a mix of fresh-frozen and FFPE material. V sheds 5 bases and J sheds 6 bases, leaving 17 bases between their ends. As encoded in the germline V gene, CDR1 is SGDLS while CDR2 is YYNGEE. Reading from cysteine to phenylalanine, the CDR3 counts 15 amino acids. Of all the DNA, just the CDR3 is kept, 45 bases in frame from base 1.

The receptor's source is a male donor aged 60 or over with stage II lung adenocarcinoma. The V and J segments used are TRBV9 and TRBJ2-2; TRBD1 could be the D gene, as 6 bases match. Source: normal lung tissue next to the tumor, taken before any cancer treatment. CDR3 sequence: CASSKGELAPGELFF. The nucleotide sequence is TGTGCCAGCAGTAAGGGGGAATTAGCCCCCGGGGAGCTGTTTTTT.